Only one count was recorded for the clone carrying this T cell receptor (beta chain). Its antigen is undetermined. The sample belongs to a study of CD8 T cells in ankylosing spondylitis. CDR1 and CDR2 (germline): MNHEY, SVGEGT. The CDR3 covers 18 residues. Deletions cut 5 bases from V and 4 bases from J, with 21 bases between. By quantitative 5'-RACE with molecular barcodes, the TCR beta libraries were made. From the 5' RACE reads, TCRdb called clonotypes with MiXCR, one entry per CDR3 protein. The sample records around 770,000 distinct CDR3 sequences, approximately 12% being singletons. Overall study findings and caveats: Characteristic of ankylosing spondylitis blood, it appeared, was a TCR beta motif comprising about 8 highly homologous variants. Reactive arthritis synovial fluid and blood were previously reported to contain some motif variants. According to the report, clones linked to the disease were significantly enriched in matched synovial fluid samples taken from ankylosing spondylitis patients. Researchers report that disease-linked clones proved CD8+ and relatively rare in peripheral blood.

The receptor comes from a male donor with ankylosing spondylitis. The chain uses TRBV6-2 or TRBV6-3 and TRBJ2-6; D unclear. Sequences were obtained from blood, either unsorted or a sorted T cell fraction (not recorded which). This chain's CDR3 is CASSPRKHGYPGANVLTF. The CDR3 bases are TGTGCCAGCAGTCCTAGGAAACATGGTTATCCCGGGGCCAACGTCCTGACTTTC.